The T cell receptor beta chain under discussion was sequenced for a study of T cells after yellow fever vaccination. V lost 1 base to trimming and J lost 4 bases; unmatched junction nucleotides: 3. This CDR3 comprises 15 residues. Germline values: CDR1 DFQATT, CDR2 SNEGSKA (reference sequence). Overall study findings and caveats: Post-booster repertoires contained most primary-vaccination clones again (about 96% CD4, around 89% CD8).

TCRdb independently ran MiXCR on the 5' RACE reads; one entry per CDR3 protein. The sample has 500,000 to 650,000 distinct CDR3 sequences, about 15% seen once; the top ten hold roughly 17%. With respect to this clonotype: Its antigen is not identified.

The TCR originated in a man between 18 and 29 years old who received the YFV17D yellow fever vaccine. The gene calls are TRBV20-1 and TRBJ2-3, with 12 bases that match TRBD2. The sample was PBMCs, taken more than 4 days after the first yellow fever vaccination. In DNA form, the CDR3 reads TGCAGTGCTAGAGTCGGACTAGCGGGACCAGATACGCAGTATTTT. It yields the protein CSARVGLAGPDTQYF.